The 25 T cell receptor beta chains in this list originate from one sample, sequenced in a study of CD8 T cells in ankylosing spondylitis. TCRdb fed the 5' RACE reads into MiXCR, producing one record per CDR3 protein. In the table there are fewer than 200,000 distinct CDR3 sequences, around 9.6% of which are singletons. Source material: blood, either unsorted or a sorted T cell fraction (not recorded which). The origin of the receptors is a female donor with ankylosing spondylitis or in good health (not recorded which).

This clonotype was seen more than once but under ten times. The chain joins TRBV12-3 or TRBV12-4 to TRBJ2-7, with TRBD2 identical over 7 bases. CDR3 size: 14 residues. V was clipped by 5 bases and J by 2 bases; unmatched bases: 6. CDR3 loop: CASSIGGSPYEQYF. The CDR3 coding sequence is TGTGCCAGCAGTATCGGCGGGAGCCCCTACGAGCAGTACTTC.

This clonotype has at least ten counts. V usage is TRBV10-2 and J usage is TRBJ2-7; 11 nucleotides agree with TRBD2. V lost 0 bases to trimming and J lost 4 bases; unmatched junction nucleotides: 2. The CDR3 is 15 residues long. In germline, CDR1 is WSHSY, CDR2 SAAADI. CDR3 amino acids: CASSESGTSGYEQYF. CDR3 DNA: TGCGCCAGCAGTGAGTCGGGGACTAGCGGTTACGAGCAGTACTTC.

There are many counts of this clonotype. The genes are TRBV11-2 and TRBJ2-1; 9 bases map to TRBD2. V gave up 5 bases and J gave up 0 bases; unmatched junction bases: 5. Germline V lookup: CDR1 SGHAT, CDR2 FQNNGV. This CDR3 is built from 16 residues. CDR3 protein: CASSPRLADSYNEQFF. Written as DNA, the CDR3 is TGTGCCAGCAGCCCCCGACTAGCGGACTCCTACAATGAGCAGTTCTTC.

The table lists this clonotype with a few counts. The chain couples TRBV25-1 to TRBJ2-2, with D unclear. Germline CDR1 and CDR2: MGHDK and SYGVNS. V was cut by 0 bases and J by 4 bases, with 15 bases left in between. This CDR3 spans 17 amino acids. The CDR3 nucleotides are TGTGCCAGCAGTGAATATCTATCCGGCCCAGGCACCGGGGAGCTGTTTTTT. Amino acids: CASSEYLSGPGTGELFF.

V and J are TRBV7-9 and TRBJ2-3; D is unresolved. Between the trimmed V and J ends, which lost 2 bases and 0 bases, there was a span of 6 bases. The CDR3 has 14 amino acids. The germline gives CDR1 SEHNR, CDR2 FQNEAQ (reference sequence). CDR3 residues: CASSLTDSTDTQYF. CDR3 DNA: TGTGCCAGCAGCTTAACAGATAGCACAGATACGCAGTATTTT.

The DNA for the CDR3 is TGTGCCAGCAGCCGGGGGTCCCGCACAGATACGCAGTATTTT. Translating it yields CASSRGSRTDTQYF. V usage is TRBV7-8 and J usage is TRBJ2-3, with D maybe TRBD2 (6 bases). V dropped 5 bases and J dropped 1 base, with 10 bases sitting between them. Germline values: CDR1 SGHVS, CDR2 FQNEAQ. The CDR3 is 14 residues long.

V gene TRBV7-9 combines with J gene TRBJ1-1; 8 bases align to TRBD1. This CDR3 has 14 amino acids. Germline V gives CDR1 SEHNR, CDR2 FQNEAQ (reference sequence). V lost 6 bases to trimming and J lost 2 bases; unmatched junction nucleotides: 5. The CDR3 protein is CASSTQGANTEAFF. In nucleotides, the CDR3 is TGTGCCAGCAGTACCCAGGGGGCTAACACTGAAGCTTTCTTT.

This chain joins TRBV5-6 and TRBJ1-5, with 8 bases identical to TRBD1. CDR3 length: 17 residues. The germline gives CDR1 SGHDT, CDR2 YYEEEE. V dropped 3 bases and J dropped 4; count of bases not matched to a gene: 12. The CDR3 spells CASSSSRDRSGNQPQHF. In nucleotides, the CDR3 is TGTGCCAGCAGCTCGTCCCGGGACAGGTCGGGTAATCAGCCCCAGCATTTT.

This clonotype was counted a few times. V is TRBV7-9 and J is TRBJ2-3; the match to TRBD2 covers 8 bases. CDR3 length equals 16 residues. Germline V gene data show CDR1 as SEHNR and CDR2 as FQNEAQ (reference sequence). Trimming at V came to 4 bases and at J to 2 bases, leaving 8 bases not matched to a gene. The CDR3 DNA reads TGTGCCAGCAGCTCTACTAGCGGTTTACCCACAGATACGCAGTATTTT. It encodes CASSSTSGLPTDTQYF.

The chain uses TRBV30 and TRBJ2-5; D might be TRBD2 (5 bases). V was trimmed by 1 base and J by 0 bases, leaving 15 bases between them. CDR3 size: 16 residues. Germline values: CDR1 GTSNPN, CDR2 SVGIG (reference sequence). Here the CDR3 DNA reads TGTGCCTGGAGTGCCCGGAGGCTGCGGTACCAAGAGACCCAGTACTTC. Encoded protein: CAWSARRLRYQETQYF.

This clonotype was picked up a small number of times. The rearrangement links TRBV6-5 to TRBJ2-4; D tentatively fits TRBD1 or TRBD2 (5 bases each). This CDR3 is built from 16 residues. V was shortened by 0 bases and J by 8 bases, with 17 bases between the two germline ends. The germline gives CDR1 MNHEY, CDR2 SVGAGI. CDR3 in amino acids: CASSYSRDPIEDIQYF. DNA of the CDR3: TGTGCCAGCAGTTACTCTCGGGACCCCATTGAGGACATTCAGTACTTC.

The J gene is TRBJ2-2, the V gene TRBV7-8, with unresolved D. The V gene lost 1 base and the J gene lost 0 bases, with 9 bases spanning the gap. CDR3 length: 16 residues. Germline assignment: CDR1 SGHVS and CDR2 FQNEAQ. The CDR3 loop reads CASSLGARANTGELFF. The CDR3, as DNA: TGTGCCAGCAGCTTAGGTGCTAGAGCGAACACCGGGGAGCTGTTTTTT.

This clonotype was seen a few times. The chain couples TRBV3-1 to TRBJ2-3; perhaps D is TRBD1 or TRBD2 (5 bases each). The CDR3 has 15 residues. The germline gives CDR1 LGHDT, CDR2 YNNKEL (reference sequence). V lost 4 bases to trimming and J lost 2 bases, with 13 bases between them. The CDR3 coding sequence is TGTGCCAGCAGCCGAGAGGGGCGGTTCACAGATACGCAGTATTTT. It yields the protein CASSREGRFTDTQYF.

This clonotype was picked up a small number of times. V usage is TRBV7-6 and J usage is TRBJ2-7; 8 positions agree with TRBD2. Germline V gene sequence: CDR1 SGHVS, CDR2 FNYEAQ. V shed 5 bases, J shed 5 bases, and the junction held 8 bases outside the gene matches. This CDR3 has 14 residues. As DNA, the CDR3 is TGTGCCAGCAGCGCGGGACTAGGCCTGAACGAGCAGTACTTC. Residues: CASSAGLGLNEQYF.

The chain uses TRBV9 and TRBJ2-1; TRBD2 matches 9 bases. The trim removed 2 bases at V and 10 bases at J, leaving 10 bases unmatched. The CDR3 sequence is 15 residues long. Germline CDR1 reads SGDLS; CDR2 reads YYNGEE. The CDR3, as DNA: TGTGCCAGCAGCGTGACTAGCGGACGGGAAGTCGAGCAGTTCTTC. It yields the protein CASSVTSGREVEQFF.

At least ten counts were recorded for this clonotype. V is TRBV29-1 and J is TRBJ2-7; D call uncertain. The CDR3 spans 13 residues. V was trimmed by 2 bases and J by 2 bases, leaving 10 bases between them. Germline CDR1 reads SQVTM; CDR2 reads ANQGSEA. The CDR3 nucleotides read TGCAGCGTTGAAAGCAGCGACACCTACGAGCAGTACTTC. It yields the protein CSVESSDTYEQYF.

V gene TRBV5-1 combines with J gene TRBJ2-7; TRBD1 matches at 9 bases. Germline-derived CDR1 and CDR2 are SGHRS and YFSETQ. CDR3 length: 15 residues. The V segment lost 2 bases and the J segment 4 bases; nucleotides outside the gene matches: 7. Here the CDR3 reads CASSLDRGVLYEQYF. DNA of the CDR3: TGCGCCAGCAGCTTAGACAGGGGGGTTTTGTACGAGCAGTACTTC.

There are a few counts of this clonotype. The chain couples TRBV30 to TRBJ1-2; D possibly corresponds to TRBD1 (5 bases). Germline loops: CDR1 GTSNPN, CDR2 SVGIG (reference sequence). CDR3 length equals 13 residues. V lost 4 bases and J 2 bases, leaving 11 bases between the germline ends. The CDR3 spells CAWTIDSNYGYTF. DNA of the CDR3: TGTGCCTGGACGATCGACAGCAACTATGGCTACACCTTC.

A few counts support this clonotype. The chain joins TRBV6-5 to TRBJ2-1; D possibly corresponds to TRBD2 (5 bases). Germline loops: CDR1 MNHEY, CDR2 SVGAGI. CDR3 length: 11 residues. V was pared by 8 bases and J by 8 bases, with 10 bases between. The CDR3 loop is CASGLGDEQFF. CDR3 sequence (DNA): TGTGCCAGCGGTCTCGGGGATGAGCAGTTCTTC.

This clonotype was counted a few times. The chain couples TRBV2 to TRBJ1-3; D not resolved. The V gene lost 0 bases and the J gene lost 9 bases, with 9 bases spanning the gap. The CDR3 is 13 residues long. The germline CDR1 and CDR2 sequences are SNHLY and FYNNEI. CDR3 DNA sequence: TGTGCCAGCAGTGAAGCCCCCGCGGGCACCATATATTTT. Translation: CASSEAPAGTIYF.

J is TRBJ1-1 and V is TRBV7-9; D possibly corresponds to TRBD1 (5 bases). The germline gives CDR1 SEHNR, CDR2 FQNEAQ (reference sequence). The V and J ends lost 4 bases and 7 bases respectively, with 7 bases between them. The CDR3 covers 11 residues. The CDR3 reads CASSYQGEAFF. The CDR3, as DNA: TGTGCCAGCAGCTACCAGGGTGAAGCTTTCTTT.

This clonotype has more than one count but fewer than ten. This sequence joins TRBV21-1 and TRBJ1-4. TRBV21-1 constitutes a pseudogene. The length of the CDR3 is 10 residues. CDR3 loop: CASGNEKLFF. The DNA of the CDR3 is TGTGCCAGCGGTAATGAAAAACTGTTTTTT.

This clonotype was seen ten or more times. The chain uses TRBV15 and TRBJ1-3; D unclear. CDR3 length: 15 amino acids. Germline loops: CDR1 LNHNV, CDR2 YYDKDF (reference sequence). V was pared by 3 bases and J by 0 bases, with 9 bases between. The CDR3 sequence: CATSRTLGSGNTIYF. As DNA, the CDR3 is TGTGCCACCAGCAGGACTCTAGGCTCTGGAAACACCATATATTTT.

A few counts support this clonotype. Written as DNA, the CDR3 is TGTGCCAGCAGTTACGACGGGAGGAACCGAGTTGGGCAGTTCTTC. Protein: CASSYDGRNRVGQFF. The rearrangement links TRBV6-5 to TRBJ2-1; TRBD2 matches 7 bases. In germline, CDR1 is MNHEY, CDR2 SVGAGI. With V trimmed by 2 bases and J by 12 bases, 13 bases remained unmatched. The CDR3 consists of 15 residues.

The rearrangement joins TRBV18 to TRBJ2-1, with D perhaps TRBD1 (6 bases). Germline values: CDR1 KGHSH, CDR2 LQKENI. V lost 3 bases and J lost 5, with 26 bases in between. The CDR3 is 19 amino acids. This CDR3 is CASSPTRLKTGKEDNEQFF. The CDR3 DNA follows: TGTGCCAGCTCACCCACCAGATTGAAGACAGGAAAAGAGGACAATGAGCAGTTCTTC. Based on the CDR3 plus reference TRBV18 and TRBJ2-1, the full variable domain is NAGVMQNPRHLVRRRGQEARLRCSPMKGHSHVYWYRQLPEEGLKFMVYLQKENIIDESGMPKERFSAEFPKEGPSILRIQQVVRGDSAAYFCASSPTRLKTGKEDNEQFFGPGTRLTVL.